Presented here are 25 T cell receptor beta chains from one specimen sequenced in a study of beta chain features in type 1 diabetes. Study results and limitations: Patients with Type 1 diabetes showed moderately but significantly shorter TCRB CDR3s in all four CD4+ subsets.

These receptors have no known antigen. The sequenced template was cDNA made from the entire isolated RNA. TCRdb's table, derived via immunoSEQ multiplex PCR, lists solely in-frame clones and lacks some. The sample lists 680,000 or so clones; 13% were seen once. The sequenced sample consisted of naive CD4+ T cells from blood. These receptor sequences come from a man aged 18 to 29 with type 1 diabetes.

The V call is TRBV6-5, the J call TRBJ1-2; D remains ambiguous. V was clipped by 0 bases and J by 6 bases, with 14 bases between them. The CDR3 length is 15 residues. CDR1 and CDR2 (germline): MNHEY, SVGAGI. CDR3 coding DNA: TGTGCCAGCAGTTACTCAGGACTTGGGGTTCATGGCTACACCTTC. This encodes CASSYSGLGVHGYTF.

This clone has just a few counts. The CDR3 sequence is CASTKRDRGYGYTF. CDR3 coding DNA: TGTGCCAGCACAAAGAGGGACAGGGGGTATGGCTACACCTTC. V and J are TRBV6-6 and TRBJ1-2; the match to TRBD1 covers 11 bases. CDR3 length equals 14 residues. V was pared by 7 bases and J by 5 bases, with 6 bases of the junction left unmatched. Germline V lookup: CDR1 MNHNY, CDR2 SVGAGI (reference sequence).

Turning to this clone: The same CDR3 is also encoded by other DNA sequences in this sample. The V call is TRBV7-9, the J call TRBJ1-5; D remains ambiguous. CDR3 length: 12 amino acids. Trimming removed 3 bases at V and 1 base at J, with 1 base between. Germline-derived CDR1 and CDR2 are SEHNR and FQNEAQ (reference sequence). The DNA for the CDR3 is TGTGCCAGCAGCTTCAGCAATCAGCCCCAGCATTTT. Its protein product is CASSFSNQPQHF.

This clone has a handful of counts. The genes are TRBV7-9 and TRBJ1-6; D uncertain. V was cut by 3 bases and J by 8 bases, with 8 bases left in between. Per the germline V gene, CDR1 is SEHNR and CDR2 is FQNEAQ (reference sequence). This CDR3 is 13 amino acids long. Here the CDR3 reads CASSLDGDSPLHF. The DNA for the CDR3 is TGTGCCAGCAGCTTGGACGGGGATTCACCCCTCCACTTT.

Only a few counts were recorded for this clone. The chain recombines TRBV6-5 with TRBJ1-6; D possibly corresponds to TRBD1 (5 bases). V lost 4 bases and J lost 8, with 6 bases in between. The length of the CDR3 is 12 residues. The germline V gene encodes CDR1 MNHEY and CDR2 SVGAGI. The CDR3 here is CASSLGDSPLHF. CDR3 in DNA: TGTGCCAGCAGTTTGGGGGATTCACCCCTCCACTTT.

This clone appeared a few times. The genes are TRBV5-1 and TRBJ2-1; 8 nucleotides agree with TRBD1. The CDR3 runs to 15 residues. The V gene end was trimmed by 0 bases and the J gene end by 7 bases; junction bases not matched to a gene: 6. The germline CDR1 and CDR2 sequences are SGHRS and YFSETQ. As DNA, the CDR3 is TGCGCCAGCAGCTTGGTAGGGACAGGATTAAATGAGCAGTTCTTC. As protein: CASSLVGTGLNEQFF.

This clone was seen a few times. V gene TRBV5-1 combines with J gene TRBJ2-4; 10 bases are a match to TRBD2. Unmatched junction bases numbered 4, after V lost 0 bases and J lost 4 bases. The CDR3 runs to 16 residues. Per germline, CDR1 SGHRS and CDR2 YFSETQ. As DNA, the CDR3 is TGCGCCAGCAGCTTGGTAGCGGGGGGACCAAAAAACATTCAGTACTTC. It specifies CASSLVAGGPKNIQYF.

In this sample, this clone turned up a few times. V and J are TRBV30 and TRBJ1-1; D ambiguous. CDR1 is GTSNPN, CDR2 SVGIG, per germline (reference sequence). V was shortened by 2 bases and J by 7 bases, with 11 bases between the two germline ends. The CDR3 is made up of 12 amino acids. CDR3 region: CAWSSFQVEAFF. The CDR3, as DNA: TGTGCCTGGAGTTCTTTCCAAGTTGAAGCTTTCTTT.

This clone occurred a few times. This chain connects TRBV29-1 to TRBJ2-1; no firm D call. Germline V gives CDR1 SQVTM, CDR2 ANQGSEA. The CDR3 sequence is 14 residues long. Trimming shortened V by 8 bases and J by 0 bases, and 14 bases separated the two germline ends. In nucleotides, the CDR3 is TGCAGCCTCCGACGGAGTAGCTCCTACAATGAGCAGTTCTTC. Translating it yields CSLRRSSSYNEQFF.

V is TRBV29-1 and J is TRBJ2-5; D is possibly TRBD1 (5 bases). This CDR3 region has 14 residues. Trimming removed 0 bases at V and 2 bases at J, with 10 bases between. Germline V gives CDR1 SQVTM, CDR2 ANQGSEA. The CDR3 nucleotides read TGCAGCGTTGAAGATGGGGCAGAACAAGAGACCCAGTACTTC. Protein product: CSVEDGAEQETQYF.

The rearrangement joins TRBV4-1 to TRBJ2-1, with 13 bases fitting TRBD2. CDR1 is MGHRA, CDR2 YSYEKL, per germline. The V gene end was trimmed by 4 bases and the J gene end by 0 bases; junction bases not matched to a gene: 9. CDR3 length equals 19 residues. The CDR3 DNA follows: TGCGCCAGCAGCCCGCTGGGACTAGCGGGGAGGAGCTCCTACAATGAGCAGTTCTTC. It translates to CASSPLGLAGRSSYNEQFF.

The gene calls are TRBV7-9 and TRBJ2-3, with 8 bases fitting TRBD2. CDR1 and CDR2 (germline): SEHNR, FQNEAQ (reference sequence). J gave up 1 base and V 4 bases, and 13 bases lay outside the gene matches. The length of the CDR3 is 18 residues. The CDR3 loop is CASSSPAPSGSGTDTQYF. The CDR3 DNA sequence: TGTGCCAGCAGCTCCCCGGCCCCTAGCGGGTCCGGCACAGATACGCAGTATTTT.

The J gene is TRBJ2-7, the V gene TRBV28; no reliable D call. CDR3 length: 14 amino acids. V dropped 7 bases and J dropped 0 bases, with 13 bases sitting between them. CDR1 MDHEN and CDR2 SYDVKM come from the germline V gene. The DNA of the CDR3 is TGTGCCAGCACTTCCTTCAGGAGCTCCTACGAGCAGTACTTC. Translated, it gives CASTSFRSSYEQYF. Based on the CDR3 plus reference TRBV28 and TRBJ2-7, the full variable domain is DVKVTQSSRYLVKRTGEKVFLECVQDMDHENMFWYRQDPGLGLRLIYFSYDVKMKEKGDIPEGYSVSREKKERFSLILESASTNQTSMYLCASTSFRSSYEQYFGPGTRLTVT.

The rearrangement uses TRBV30 and TRBJ1-3, with 7 bases lining up with TRBD1. J was trimmed by 4 bases and V by 4 bases; bases with no gene match: 7. Germline CDR1 is GTSNPN and CDR2 is SVGIG (reference sequence). This CDR3 has 14 amino acids. The DNA for the CDR3 is TGTGCCTGGACCCCTTGGGACAGAGGAAACACCATATATTTT. Encoded protein: CAWTPWDRGNTIYF.

The chain uses TRBV7-2 and TRBJ2-7; 10 positions match TRBD1. CDR3 length equals 16 residues. J lost 3 bases, V lost 3 bases, and 8 bases had no gene match. Germline loops: CDR1 SGHTA, CDR2 FQGNSA. The CDR3 loop is CASSFQTGGSLYEQYF. CDR3 coding DNA: TGTGCCAGCAGCTTCCAGACAGGGGGCTCCCTCTACGAGCAGTACTTC.

The J gene is TRBJ2-2, the V gene TRBV13; possible D gene TRBD2, 6 bases. Germline assignment: CDR1 PRHDT and CDR2 FYEKMQ (reference sequence). Trimming pared 5 bases from V and 5 bases from J, leaving 12 bases between. The CDR3 has 14 amino acids. The CDR3 loop reads CASSPREVTGELFF. CDR3 DNA sequence: TGTGCCAGCAGCCCCAGGGAGGTAACCGGGGAGCTGTTTTTT.

This clone has just a few counts. The chain recombines TRBV10-3 with TRBJ2-1, with D perhaps matching TRBD1 or TRBD2 (5 bases each). Germline loops: CDR1 ENHRY, CDR2 SYGVKD. The CDR3 has 12 residues. V lost 11 bases to trimming and J lost 5 bases, with 13 bases between them. As DNA, the CDR3 is TGTGCCGTCGGGACGGATAACAATGAGCAGTTCTTC. It codes for CAVGTDNNEQFF.

This clone has just a few counts. V usage is TRBV25-1 and J usage is TRBJ2-7; D possibly corresponds to TRBD1 (6 bases). V gave up 6 bases and J gave up 5 bases, with 17 bases separating them. Looked up from germline, CDR1 is MGHDK and CDR2 is SYGVNS. CDR3 size: 14 residues. The CDR3 reads CASRGHRERDEQYF. CDR3 nucleotide sequence: TGTGCCAGCAGGGGCCACAGGGAAAGGGACGAGCAGTACTTC.

This clone was seen a handful of times. The chain combines TRBV29-1 with TRBJ1-2; D unclear. With 2 bases removed from V and 1 base from J, the gap between germline ends came to 5 bases. The CDR3 is 12 residues long. Germline V gives CDR1 SQVTM, CDR2 ANQGSEA. The CDR3 region is CSVEMSNYGYTF. CDR3 DNA sequence: TGCAGCGTTGAAATGAGTAACTATGGCTACACCTTC.

The chain employs TRBV5-6 and TRBJ1-5, with a weak D call TRBD1 (5 bases). The CDR3 is 13 amino acids. Trimming removed 4 bases from V and 4 bases from J, with 9 bases in between. CDR1 and CDR2 from the germline V gene are SGHDT and YYEEEE. The CDR3 DNA reads TGTGCCAGCAGCCGCGACAGAAATCAGCCCCAGCATTTT. Translating gives CASSRDRNQPQHF.

This clone was detected a few times. This chain links TRBV29-1 with TRBJ2-2, with a weak D call TRBD1 (6 bases). The germline V and J ends were trimmed by 8 bases and 6 bases, with 16 bases remaining between them. Per germline, CDR1 SQVTM and CDR2 ANQGSEA. The CDR3 runs 13 residues. In DNA, the CDR3 is TGCAGCACTGCCACAGGGTACCCCGGGGAGCTGTTTTTT. Its protein is CSTATGYPGELFF.

For this clone: Within the sample, other DNA sequences also encode this same CDR3. Written as DNA, the CDR3 is TGCGCCAGCAGTCCAGGACAGAACACCGGGGAGCTGTTTTTT. Protein sequence: CASSPGQNTGELFF. The chain joins TRBV10-2 to TRBJ2-2; D perhaps matches TRBD1 (5 bases). V shed 5 bases and J shed 1 base, with 8 bases lying between them. CDR3 size: 14 residues. Germline-derived CDR1 and CDR2 are WSHSY and SAAADI.

The chain links TRBV25-1 to TRBJ2-7; maybe TRBD2 (5 bases). The V gene's germline CDR1 is MGHDK and CDR2 SYGVNS. The length of the CDR3 is 16 residues. V shed 4 bases and J shed 0 bases, with 16 bases lying between them. This CDR3 is CASSGDTEGSSYEQYF. DNA for the CDR3: TGTGCCAGCAGTGGAGATACGGAAGGGAGCTCCTACGAGCAGTACTTC.

This clone has a handful of counts. The chain employs TRBV6-6 and TRBJ2-2; no clear D gene. The length of the CDR3 is 12 residues. Trimming removed 0 bases at V and 9 bases at J, with 5 bases between. Germline V gene sequence: CDR1 MNHNY, CDR2 SVGAGI (reference sequence). The DNA of the CDR3 is TGTGCCAGCAGTTACTCGAATTGGGAGCTGTTTTTT. Protein: CASSYSNWELFF.

This chain uses TRBV28 with TRBJ1-1; possible D gene TRBD1, 6 bases. CDR1 and CDR2 (germline): MDHEN, SYDVKM. The length of the CDR3 is 13 residues. Trimming removed 5 bases from V and 7 bases from J, with 14 bases in between. CDR3 region: CASSPGQGIEAFF. The CDR3 DNA sequence: TGTGCCAGCAGTCCGGGACAAGGGATTGAAGCTTTCTTT. Full variable domain (outside the CDR3, taken from reference TRBV28 and TRBJ1-1): DVKVTQSSRYLVKRTGEKVFLECVQDMDHENMFWYRQDPGLGLRLIYFSYDVKMKEKGDIPEGYSVSREKKERFSLILESASTNQTSMYLCASSPGQGIEAFFGQGTRLTVV.